This TCR beta chain appears in the sequencing data of a study of blood T cell repertoires in COVID-19. Study at large: Researchers got acute and convalescent COVID-19 samples from the United States, Italy and Spain. In each case, the material was cDNA or gDNA derived from T cells, B-cell-depleted T cells, or PBMCs.

Original handling: Estimated nucleated cell counts came from reference gene primer amplification. Using immunoSEQ multiplex PCR, the repertoire was profiled, and TCRdb retains in-frame clones only, with some absent. V and J calls and clone size are given by that table; D and trimming were obtained from the DNA. This sample has 270,000 or so clones, with 86% found just once. CDR3 size: 14 residues. The ends were cut back, 2 bases at V and 3 bases at J, with 10 bases in the middle. Germline CDR1 and CDR2: MDHEN and SYDVKM. Input material: peripheral blood. The clonotype originates from a young woman with active or convalescent COVID-19. The chain is built from TRBV28 and TRBJ2-5; D perhaps matches TRBD1 (5 bases). Here the CDR3 reads CASSLPWTKETQYF. As DNA, the CDR3 is TGTGCCAGCAGTTTACCCTGGACAAAAGAGACCCAGTACTTC.